The sequence of this TCR beta chain was determined in a study of T cell responses to AZD1222 COVID-19 vaccine. Study-level findings and limits: Only a handful of AZD1222 recipients were seropositive at baseline. Clonal diversity was possibly underestimated; the donors were predominantly white British and more often female. The span of vaccine-associated CD4 TCRs extended across spike, with dominance at 160-218 and 743-854.

V dropped 5 bases and J dropped 2 bases, with 13 bases sitting between them. This CDR3 contains 14 residues. The V gene's germline CDR1 is MDHEN and CDR2 SYDVKM. The assay was immunoSEQ multiplex PCR, and TCRdb's table has in-frame clones only and misses some. The sample records fewer than 300,000 clones, more than 85% being singletons. For this clone: The antigen is undetermined.

This sequence originates from an adult in good health. The source was peripheral blood, collected on day 0 of AZD1222 vaccination. This chain uses TRBV28 with TRBJ2-7, with a tentative D call TRBD1 (6 bases). The CDR3 here is CASSPPTGPYEQYF. As DNA, the CDR3 is TGTGCCAGCAGTCCACCGACAGGCCCCTACGAGCAGTACTTC.